These 18 T cell receptor beta chains were all obtained from the same sample, sequenced in a study of spatial heterogeneity in lung cancer (dated by TCRdb to about 2019). This sample's time point label indicates: sample taken at primary tumor resection. TCR sequencing used whole RNA extracted from tumor and nontumor lung tissue, or from cryopreserved PBMC samples, without cell sorting. Receptor amplification or capture employed 5' RACE. Sequencing was performed on a NextSeq 500. In TCRdb, the public reads were trimmed at Q25 with fastp and aligned with MiXCR, with productive beta chains retained. Each CDR3 protein appears once, grouped with its most common genes and DNA. This sample holds around 12,000 distinct CDR3 sequences; about a sixth were observed only once. The ten largest clones take up roughly half of the sample. Here the sequenced sample was PBMCs, taken at surgery. The receptors come from a male donor with early-stage non-small cell lung cancer.

With regard to this clonotype: This sequence may be a read error, since a much larger clone differs from it by one base. The J gene is TRBJ1-3, the V gene TRBV30; D remains unclear. This CDR3 comprises 12 residues. Germline-derived CDR1 and CDR2 are GTSNPN and SVGIG (reference sequence). CDR3 region: CAWKRAGNTINF. The CDR3 DNA reads as TGTGCCTGGAAGCGCGCTGGAAACACCATAAATTTT.

This clonotype was observed a handful of times. The J gene is TRBJ1-6, the V gene TRBV29-1, with TRBD1 matching over 9 bases. Trimming cost V 4 bases and J 7 bases; bases outside gene matches: 2. Germline CDR1 reads SQVTM; CDR2 reads ANQGSEA. This CDR3 region has 13 residues. CDR3 residues: CSVADRGNSPLHF. CDR3 sequence (DNA): TGCAGCGTTGCGGACAGGGGAAATTCACCCCTCCACTTT.

The V call is TRBV3-1, the J call TRBJ1-4; D might be TRBD1 (5 bases). The CDR3 is 15 amino acids. Germline V lookup: CDR1 LGHDT, CDR2 YNNKEL (reference sequence). Trimming left V 6 bases short and J 0 bases short, with 11 bases between. This CDR3 is CASRGTGATNEKLFF. For the CDR3, the DNA is TGTGCCAGCAGAGGGACTGGAGCAACTAATGAAAAACTGTTTTTT.

This clonotype was picked up a small number of times. The chain combines TRBV29-1 with TRBJ1-1; 8 bases map to TRBD1. Trimming cost V 6 bases and J 11 bases; bases outside gene matches: 14. CDR3 size: 13 residues. The germline CDR1 and CDR2 sequences are SQVTM and ANQGSEA. CDR3 in DNA: TGCAGCGTCCACGAGGGACTGACAGGGGTTGCTTTCTTT. Translating it yields CSVHEGLTGVAFF. The full variable domain, in which reference TRBV29-1 and TRBJ1-1 provide the parts outside the CDR3, is SAVISQKPSRDICQRGTSLTIQCQVDSQVTMMFWYRQQPGQSLTLIATANQGSEATYESGFVIDKFPISRPNLTFSTLTVSNMSPEDSSIYLCSVHEGLTGVAFFGQGTRLTVV.

The sample holds one count of this clonotype. V and J are TRBV6-2 or TRBV6-3 and TRBJ2-7; D unresolved. V was clipped by 2 bases and J by 3 bases, with 11 bases between them. Germline values: CDR1 MNHEY, CDR2 SVGEGT. This CDR3 spans 14 amino acids. As DNA, the CDR3 is TGTGCCAGCAGTTACCCAGAGGCCAGCTACGAGCAGTACTTC. Amino acid sequence: CASSYPEASYEQYF.

This clonotype was recorded at least ten times. The J gene is TRBJ2-1, the V gene TRBV18; D may be TRBD2 (6 bases). V lost 2 bases to trimming and J lost 5 bases, with 19 bases between them. The CDR3 runs to 17 residues. Per germline, CDR1 KGHSH and CDR2 LQKENI. This CDR3 is CASSPMAVGTGDNEQFF. CDR3 DNA: TGTGCCAGCTCACCAATGGCGGTGGGAACGGGGGACAATGAGCAGTTCTTC.

This clonotype was recorded at least ten times. This sequence joins TRBV3-1 and TRBJ2-7; 8 nucleotides agree with TRBD1. Germline loops: CDR1 LGHDT, CDR2 YNNKEL (reference sequence). The CDR3 has 17 amino acids. V dropped 4 bases and J dropped 0; count of bases not matched to a gene: 11. CDR3 protein: CASSPGIGTGDSYEQYF. CDR3 DNA sequence: TGTGCCAGCAGCCCAGGAATAGGGACAGGAGACTCCTACGAGCAGTACTTC.

The V and J genes are TRBV12-3 or TRBV12-4 and TRBJ2-1, with TRBD2 matching 14 bases. The CDR3 loop spans 15 amino acids. Trimming removed 5 bases from V and 12 bases from J; junction bases left unmatched: 9. CDR3 DNA: TGTGCCAGCAGTCAGGGACTAGCGGGAGTGGGAAGGCAGTTCTTC. Protein: CASSQGLAGVGRQFF.

This clonotype was found once. The J gene is TRBJ1-1, the V gene TRBV9, with D unresolved. Trimming removed 0 bases at V and 9 bases at J, with 18 bases between. The CDR3 runs 15 residues. Germline CDR1 reads SGDLS; CDR2 reads YYNGEE. Here the CDR3 reads CASSVDGDRDRKAFF. CDR3 coding DNA: TGTGCCAGCAGCGTAGATGGCGACCGGGATCGCAAAGCTTTCTTT.

The chain combines TRBV7-2 with TRBJ1-3, with 7 bases aligning to TRBD1. This CDR3 comprises 17 residues. Per the germline V gene, CDR1 is SGHTA and CDR2 is FQGNSA. Trimming removed 4 bases from V and 0 bases from J; junction bases left unmatched: 9. The CDR3 nucleotides read TGTGCCAGCAGCTCACAGGGGCCCCACACCTCTGGAAACACCATATATTTT. Amino acids: CASSSQGPHTSGNTIYF.

The CDR3 is CASMKGGNSNQPQHF. The CDR3 DNA follows: TGTGCCAGCATGAAGGGGGGGAATAGCAATCAGCCCCAGCATTTT. The chain joins TRBV6-1 to TRBJ1-5; D might be TRBD1 (6 bases). The CDR3 has 15 residues. Germline CDR1 MNHNS, CDR2 SASEGT. V was trimmed by 7 bases and J by 0 bases, leaving 13 bases between them.

This clonotype came up many times. This chain joins TRBV19 and TRBJ1-1; 9 bases agree with TRBD1. V trimming: 4 bases; J trimming: 4 bases; junction bases outside the gene matches: 4. CDR1 is LNHDA, CDR2 SQIVND, per germline (reference sequence). CDR3 length: 14 residues. The CDR3 is CASSNRDRVTEAFF. The DNA of the CDR3 is TGTGCCAGTAGTAACCGGGACAGGGTCACTGAAGCTTTCTTT.

At least ten counts were recorded for this clonotype. The CDR3: CASSGLADGANVLTF. DNA of the CDR3: TGTGCCAGCAGTGGACTAGCGGATGGGGCCAACGTCCTGACTTTC. The rearrangement uses TRBV9 and TRBJ2-6; 10 bases fit TRBD2. The CDR3 has 15 residues. J gave up 3 bases and V 5 bases, and 2 bases lay outside the gene matches. Germline V lookup: CDR1 SGDLS, CDR2 YYNGEE. Using reference TRBV9 and TRBJ2-6 for the parts outside the CDR3, the full variable domain is DSGVTQTPKHLITATGQRVTLRCSPRSGDLSVYWYQQSLDQGLQFLIQYYNGEERAKGNILERFSAQQFPDLHSELNLSSLELGDSALYFCASSGLADGANVLTFGAGSRLTVL.

This clonotype was seen only a few times. The rearrangement links TRBV28 to TRBJ2-1, with 10 bases lining up with TRBD2. The V gene's germline CDR1 is MDHEN and CDR2 SYDVKM. The trim removed 4 bases at V and 9 bases at J, leaving 12 bases unmatched. The CDR3 runs 16 residues. CDR3 DNA: TGTGCCAGCAGTTCTTTGCCAGCGGGAGGGCCTAGTGAGCAGTTCTTC. Residues: CASSSLPAGGPSEQFF.

This clonotype was found a few times. The chain combines TRBV29-1 with TRBJ2-2, with D possibly being TRBD2 (5 bases). The length of the CDR3 is 13 residues. Looked up from germline, CDR1 is SQVTM and CDR2 is ANQGSEA. The CDR3 DNA is TGCGGTGGGAGCTCTAGCTTCACCGGGGAGCTGTTTTTT. Translation gives CGGSSSFTGELFF.

V and J are TRBV29-1 and TRBJ2-6; 11 bases align to TRBD2. The CDR3 is 14 amino acids. Germline V gene data show CDR1 as SQVTM and CDR2 as ANQGSEA. With 6 bases clipped from V and 2 bases from J, the junction kept 0 bases outside the gene matches. The CDR3 sequence: CSVLAGAGANVLTF. For the CDR3, the DNA is TGCAGCGTACTAGCGGGAGCTGGGGCCAACGTCCTGACTTTC.

This clonotype has a handful of counts. The rearrangement uses TRBV27 and TRBJ1-4, with D maybe TRBD1 (6 bases). Trimming removed 3 bases at V and 3 bases at J, with 8 bases between. The germline V gene has CDR1 MNHEY and CDR2 SMNVEV (reference sequence). This CDR3 spans 14 amino acids. This CDR3 reads CASSFQGSNEKLFF. The CDR3, as DNA: TGTGCCAGCAGTTTCCAGGGGTCTAATGAAAAACTGTTTTTT.

This clonotype was seen a few times. The V gene is TRBV10-3, the J gene TRBJ1-1; TRBD1 might be the D (6 bases). Germline V CDR1 and CDR2: ENHRY, SYGVKD. The CDR3 length is 14 residues. V lost 3 bases and J 4 bases, leaving 12 bases between the germline ends. The CDR3 spells CAISETGTGTEAFF. CDR3 sequence (DNA): TGTGCCATCAGTGAAACAGGGACGGGCACTGAAGCTTTCTTT.